The 2 T cell receptor beta chains below were found in one sample sequenced in a study of blood T cell repertoires in COVID-19. This table comes from immunoSEQ multiplex PCR, and its TCRdb copy is limited to in-frame clones, with some not included. The data hold 250,000 to 300,000 clones, with 70% to 90% observed a single time. Sequencing was done on a sample of peripheral blood. Receptors originate from a man aged 45 to 65 with active or convalescent COVID-19.

The chain joins TRBV11-2 to TRBJ2-7, with D perhaps TRBD2 (5 bases). Germline V gene lookup returns CDR1 SGHAT and CDR2 FQNNGV. This CDR3 region has 18 residues. Trimming pared 0 bases from V and 3 bases from J, leaving 21 bases between. The CDR3 sequence is CASSLDSWSSGLGYEQYF. For the CDR3, the DNA is TGTGCCAGCAGCTTAGATAGTTGGTCCAGCGGACTGGGCTACGAGCAGTACTTC. Together with reference TRBV11-2 and TRBJ2-7, the CDR3 gives the full variable domain: EAGVAQSPRYKIIEKRQSVAFWCNPISGHATLYWYQQILGQGPKLLIQFQNNGVVDDSQLPKDRFSAERLKGVDSTLKIQPAKLEDSAVYLCASSLDSWSSGLGYEQYFGPGTRLTVT.

CDR3 sequence: CASSDTQGANTEAFF. CDR3 nucleotide sequence: TGCGCCAGCAGCGATACCCAGGGGGCGAACACTGAAGCTTTCTTT. The J gene is TRBJ1-1, the V gene TRBV5-1, with 8 bases matching TRBD1. Trimming cost V 4 bases and J 1 base; bases outside gene matches: 6. CDR1 is SGHRS and CDR2 is YFSETQ in the germline V gene. The CDR3 has 15 amino acids.